A single TCR beta chain is shown here with its context. The second PCR ran 7 to 11 cycles with a sample-barcoded 5' primer and J-beta primers. Each sample yielded at least 2.5 million CDR3-containing paired-end reads. MiXCR was run by TCRdb on the 5' RACE reads, yielding one entry per CDR3 protein. The sample consists of about a million distinct CDR3 sequences, roughly two fifths of them appearing once. These data belong to a study of blood T cells in healthy people across ages. The ends were cut back, 6 bases at V and 2 bases at J, with 17 bases in the middle. The germline CDR1 and CDR2 sequences are LNHDA and SQIVND (reference sequence). This CDR3 has 16 residues.

The source of this sequence is a man between 18 and 35 years old in good health. The sequencing sample was made of blood. The genes are TRBV19 and TRBJ1-5, with D perhaps matching TRBD1 (6 bases). CDR3 region: CASRNTGLVGNQPQHF. The CDR3 nucleotides are TGTGCCAGTAGGAACACAGGGTTGGTAGGCAATCAGCCCCAGCATTTT.